Below, 21 T cell receptor beta chains from the same sample are listed, as sequenced in a study of PD-L1 blockade in urothelial cancer. This table comes from immunoSEQ multiplex PCR, and its TCRdb copy is limited to in-frame clones, with some not included. The sample includes more than 30,000 clones, around nine tenths of them seen just once. The sample in question was PBMCs, obtained around atezolizumab (anti-PD-L1) treatment. These TCRs come from a man aged 60-69 years with urothelial cancer.

The rearrangement uses TRBV10-3 and TRBJ2-7, with 10 nucleotides matching TRBD2. J was trimmed by 2 bases and V by 9 bases; bases with no gene match: 13. Germline assignment: CDR1 ENHRY and CDR2 SYGVKD. The CDR3 spans 16 residues. The CDR3 loop is CAIWGSPTSGPYEQYF. CDR3 nucleotides: TGTGCCATATGGGGGAGCCCGACTAGCGGGCCCTACGAGCAGTACTTC.

This clone was seen once. The V and J genes are TRBV5-1 and TRBJ2-5; 10 bases fit TRBD1. Germline V lookup: CDR1 SGHRS, CDR2 YFSETQ. With 4 bases clipped from V and 5 bases from J, the junction kept 8 bases outside the gene matches. This CDR3 spans 15 amino acids. CDR3 sequence (DNA): TGCGCCAGCAGCCCGCGGACAGGGGGAAGCGAGACCCAGTACTTC. Its protein product is CASSPRTGGSETQYF.

The rearrangement links TRBV13 to TRBJ1-2; possibly TRBD1 for D (5 bases). Trimming stripped 0 bases from V and 7 bases from J, with 12 bases between. The CDR3 spans 14 residues. Looked up from germline, CDR1 is PRHDT and CDR2 is FYEKMQ (reference sequence). The CDR3 here is CASSLGGGASGYTF. The CDR3 bases are TGTGCCAGCAGCTTAGGAGGTGGGGCCAGTGGCTACACCTTC.

CDR3 amino acids: CATQFRGTGGEQYF. The CDR3 nucleotides are TGTGCCACCCAGTTCCGCGGGACAGGGGGCGAGCAGTACTTC. This chain joins TRBV6-5 and TRBJ2-7; 11 nucleotides line up with TRBD1. This CDR3 comprises 14 residues. CDR1 is MNHEY and CDR2 is SVGAGI in the germline V gene. Losses at the gene ends were 10 bases for V and 6 bases for J; bases not matched to a gene: 11.

This chain uses TRBV27 with TRBJ2-7; 9 bases are a match to TRBD2. The CDR3 covers 16 residues. Germline V gives CDR1 MNHEY, CDR2 SMNVEV (reference sequence). V lost 5 bases and J lost 4; bases outside the gene matches: 12. Here the CDR3 DNA reads TGTGCCAGCAGTCCCTCTAGCGGGACAATGGTTTACGAGCAGTACTTC. It encodes CASSPSSGTMVYEQYF.

V usage is TRBV6-1 and J usage is TRBJ2-7, with D possibly being TRBD1 (5 bases). Germline CDR1 MNHNS, CDR2 SASEGT. This CDR3 region has 14 residues. Trimming took 8 bases from V and 0 from J, leaving 14 bases between them. In nucleotides, the CDR3 is TGTGCCAGCCGCAGGGAAGCGAGCTCCTACGAGCAGTACTTC. As protein: CASRREASSYEQYF.

The chain is built from TRBV7-2 and TRBJ1-3; 7 bases line up with TRBD1. This CDR3 contains 16 residues. V lost 5 bases and J lost 0; bases outside the gene matches: 7. Germline assignment: CDR1 SGHTA and CDR2 FQGNSA. The CDR3, as DNA: TGTGCCAGCAGCCCGAGGACAGGCCACTCTGGAAACACCATATATTTT. It codes for CASSPRTGHSGNTIYF.

The J gene is TRBJ2-5, the V gene TRBV19; 7 bases agree with TRBD1. CDR1 and CDR2 (germline): LNHDA, SQIVND (reference sequence). Trimming cost V 7 bases and J 4 bases; bases outside gene matches: 6. The CDR3 extends over 13 amino acids. CDR3 sequence (DNA): TGTGCCAGTAAGGGGGCAGGGGGAGAGACCCAGTACTTC. Amino acids: CASKGAGGETQYF.

The V and J genes are TRBV7-2 and TRBJ1-4, with 7 bases matching TRBD1. The CDR3 contains 14 residues. V shed 4 bases and J 5 bases; nucleotides not matched to a gene: 4. The germline V gene has CDR1 SGHTA and CDR2 FQGNSA. The CDR3 region has the DNA TGTGCCAGCAGCTATCGGGGACAGAATGAAAAACTGTTTTTT. Its translation is CASSYRGQNEKLFF.

This chain connects TRBV27 to TRBJ2-7; a possible D gene is TRBD1 (5 bases). The germline V gene has CDR1 MNHEY and CDR2 SMNVEV (reference sequence). Trimming removed 3 bases at V and 2 bases at J, with 8 bases between. CDR3 size: 13 residues. CDR3: CASSFQGPYEQYF. CDR3 bases: TGTGCCAGCAGTTTTCAGGGCCCCTACGAGCAGTACTTC.

This clone was observed a single time. The chain couples TRBV5-1 to TRBJ2-5; perhaps TRBD2 as D (5 bases). Germline assignment: CDR1 SGHRS and CDR2 YFSETQ. The V end lost 1 base, the J end lost 0 bases, and 7 bases lay between the germline ends. The CDR3 is made up of 14 amino acids. CDR3 in DNA: TGCGCCAGCAGCTTGTACGGGGACCAAGAGACCCAGTACTTC. Residues: CASSLYGDQETQYF.

This rearrangement joins TRBV5-1 to TRBJ2-3; TRBD2 agrees at 9 bases. Germline CDR1 and CDR2: SGHRS and YFSETQ. CDR3 length: 14 amino acids. V shed 2 bases and J 8 bases; nucleotides not matched to a gene: 6. The CDR3 spells CASSFGTSHGTQYF. CDR3 in DNA: TGCGCCAGCAGCTTCGGGACTAGCCATGGTACGCAGTATTTT.

This clone is a singleton in its sample. The rearrangement links TRBV28 to TRBJ1-3; TRBD1 agrees at 7 bases. Germline V gene data show CDR1 as MDHEN and CDR2 as SYDVKM. V shed 5 bases and J 0 bases; nucleotides not matched to a gene: 7. CDR3 length equals 16 residues. The CDR3 here is CASSTGEIGSGNTIYF. In nucleotides, the CDR3 is TGTGCCAGCAGTACAGGGGAAATAGGCTCTGGAAACACCATATATTTT.

The chain links TRBV19 to TRBJ1-5; TRBD1 aligns across 11 bases. Germline V gene lookup returns CDR1 LNHDA and CDR2 SQIVND (reference sequence). Trimming took 5 bases from V and 6 from J; bases not matched to a gene: 3. The CDR3 extends over 14 amino acids. The CDR3 nucleotides are TGTGCCAGTAGTGGACAGGGGGCAGGTCAGCCCCAGCATTTT. Amino acid sequence: CASSGQGAGQPQHF.

The chain couples TRBV4-1 to TRBJ2-3; D call uncertain. There are 16 residues in the CDR3. From germline, CDR1 is MGHRA and CDR2 YSYEKL. V lost 1 base to trimming and J lost 4 bases, with 15 bases between them. The CDR3 DNA reads as TGCGCCAGCAGCCAAGGTTCGGGTCTAGGTTCAGATACGCAGTATTTT. This gives the protein CASSQGSGLGSDTQYF.

This clone was detected once. V gene TRBV12-2 combines with J gene TRBJ2-7; the table's D call of TRBD2 was not tested on the DNA. TRBV12-2 is a known pseudogene. The CDR3 spans 17 residues. CDR3 loop: CASRREGHGGLPYEQYF. CDR3 in DNA: TGTGCAAGTCGCAGAGAGGGGCATGGGGGACTTCCCTACGAGCAGTACTTC.

The chain has TRBV27 and TRBJ2-4, with D uncertain. The CDR3 totals 16 residues. Germline-derived CDR1 and CDR2 are MNHEY and SMNVEV (reference sequence). Trimming stripped 5 bases from V and 0 bases from J, with 14 bases between. The CDR3 DNA follows: TGTGCCAGCAGTCCCGCGATCCTACTAGCCAAAAACATTCAGTACTTC. This codes for CASSPAILLAKNIQYF.

The J gene is TRBJ2-1, the V gene TRBV5-1, with TRBD2 identical over 8 bases. Trimming at V came to 6 bases and at J to 5 bases, leaving 10 bases not matched to a gene. Germline V CDR1 and CDR2: SGHRS, YFSETQ. This CDR3 is 15 amino acids long. CDR3 loop: CASILGREGHNEQFF. As DNA, the CDR3 is TGCGCCAGCATCCTAGGACGGGAGGGCCACAATGAGCAGTTCTTC.

The chain couples TRBV5-1 to TRBJ2-7; 9 nucleotides line up with TRBD2. Looked up from germline, CDR1 is SGHRS and CDR2 is YFSETQ. The length of the CDR3 is 15 residues. V lost 0 bases to trimming and J lost 5 bases; unmatched junction nucleotides: 6. The CDR3, as DNA: TGCGCCAGCAGCTTGGTCGCGGGAGGGTGGGACGAGCAGTACTTC. Protein product: CASSLVAGGWDEQYF.

This rearrangement joins TRBV2 to TRBJ2-5, with 7 bases that match TRBD2. Germline V gene lookup returns CDR1 SNHLY and CDR2 FYNNEI. The CDR3 has 12 residues. Trimming took 8 bases from V and 3 from J; bases not matched to a gene: 3. In DNA, the CDR3 is TGTGCCAGCGCTCTAGCGGAAGAGACCCAGTACTTC. Encoded protein: CASALAEETQYF.

The J gene is TRBJ2-3, the V gene TRBV19; 9 nucleotides match TRBD2. Losses at the gene ends were 4 bases for V and 2 bases for J; bases not matched to a gene: 4. CDR3 length: 15 amino acids. The germline V gene encodes CDR1 LNHDA and CDR2 SQIVND (reference sequence). CDR3 amino acids: CASSKLAGLTDTQYF. The CDR3 DNA follows: TGTGCCAGTAGTAAGCTAGCGGGGCTCACAGATACGCAGTATTTT.